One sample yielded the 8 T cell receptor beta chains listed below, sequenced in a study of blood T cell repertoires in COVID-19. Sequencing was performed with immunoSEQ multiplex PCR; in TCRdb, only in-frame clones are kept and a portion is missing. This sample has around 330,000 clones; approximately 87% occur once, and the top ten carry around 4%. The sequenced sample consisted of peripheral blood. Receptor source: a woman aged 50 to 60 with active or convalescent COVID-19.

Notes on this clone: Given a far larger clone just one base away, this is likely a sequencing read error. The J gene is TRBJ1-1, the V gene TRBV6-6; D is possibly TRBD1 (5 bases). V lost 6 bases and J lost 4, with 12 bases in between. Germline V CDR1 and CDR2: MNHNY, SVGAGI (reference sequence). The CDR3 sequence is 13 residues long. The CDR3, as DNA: TGTGCCAGCAGCTTTGGGGGAGGCACTGAAGCTTTCTTT. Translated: CASSFGGGTEAFF.

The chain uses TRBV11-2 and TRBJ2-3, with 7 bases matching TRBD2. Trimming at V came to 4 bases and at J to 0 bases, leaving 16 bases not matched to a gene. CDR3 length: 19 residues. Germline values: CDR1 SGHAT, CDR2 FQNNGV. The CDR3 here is CASSSRPYTSDPSTDTQYF. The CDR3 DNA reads TGTGCCAGCAGCTCCAGACCCTATACTAGCGACCCTAGCACAGATACGCAGTATTTT.

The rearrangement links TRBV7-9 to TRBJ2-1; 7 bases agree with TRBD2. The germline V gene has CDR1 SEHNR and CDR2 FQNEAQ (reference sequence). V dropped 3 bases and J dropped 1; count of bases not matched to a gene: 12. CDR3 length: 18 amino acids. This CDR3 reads CASSFLGPGGRSYNEQFF. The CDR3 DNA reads TGTGCCAGCAGCTTTTTAGGCCCGGGCGGGAGATCCTACAATGAGCAGTTCTTC. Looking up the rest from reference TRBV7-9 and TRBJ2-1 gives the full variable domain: DTGVSQNPRHKITKRGQNVTFRCDPISEHNRLYWYRQTLGQGPEFLTYFQNEAQLEKSRLLSDRFSAERPKGSFSTLEIQRTEQGDSAMYLCASSFLGPGGRSYNEQFFGPGTRLTVL.

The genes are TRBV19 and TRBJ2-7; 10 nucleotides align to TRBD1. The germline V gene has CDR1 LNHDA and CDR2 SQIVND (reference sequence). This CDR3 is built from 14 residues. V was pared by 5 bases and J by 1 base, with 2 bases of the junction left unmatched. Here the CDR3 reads CASSWGQGSYEQYF. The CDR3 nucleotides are TGTGCCAGTAGTTGGGGACAGGGGTCCTACGAGCAGTACTTC.

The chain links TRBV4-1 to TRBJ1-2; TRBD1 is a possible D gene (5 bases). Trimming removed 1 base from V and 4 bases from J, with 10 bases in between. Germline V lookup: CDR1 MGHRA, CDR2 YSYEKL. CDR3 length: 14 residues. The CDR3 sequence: CASSQGREGYGYTF. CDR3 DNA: TGCGCCAGCAGCCAAGGCAGGGAGGGCTATGGCTACACCTTC.

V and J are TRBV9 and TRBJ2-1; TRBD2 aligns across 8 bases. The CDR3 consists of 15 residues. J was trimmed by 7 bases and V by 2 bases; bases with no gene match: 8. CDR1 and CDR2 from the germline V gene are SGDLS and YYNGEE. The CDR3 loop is CASSVERGRENEQFF. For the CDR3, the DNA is TGTGCCAGCAGCGTCGAGCGGGGGCGGGAGAATGAGCAGTTCTTC.

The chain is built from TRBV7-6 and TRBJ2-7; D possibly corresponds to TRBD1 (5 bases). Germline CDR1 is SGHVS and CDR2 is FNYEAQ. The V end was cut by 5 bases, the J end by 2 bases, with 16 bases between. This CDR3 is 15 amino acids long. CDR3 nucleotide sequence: TGTGCCAGCAGCCCGATGGCAGGGATGACCTACGAGCAGTACTTC. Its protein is CASSPMAGMTYEQYF.

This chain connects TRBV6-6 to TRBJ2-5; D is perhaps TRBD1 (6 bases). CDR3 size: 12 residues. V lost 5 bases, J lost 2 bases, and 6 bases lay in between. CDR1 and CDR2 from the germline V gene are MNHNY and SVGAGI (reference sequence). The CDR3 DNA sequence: TGTGCCAGCAGTAGGGGGCAAGAGACCCAGTACTTC. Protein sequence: CASSRGQETQYF.